This TCR beta chain appears in the sequencing data of a study of early T cells in non-severe SARS-CoV-2 infection. TCRdb reanalysed the 5' RACE reads using MiXCR and keeps one entry per CDR3 protein. This table has 45,000 or so distinct CDR3 sequences, approximately 10% appearing once. The CDR3 totals 17 residues. Germline V gene data show CDR1 as KGHDR and CDR2 as SFDVKD. Trimming removed 0 bases from V and 5 bases from J, with 17 bases in between. This clonotype was detected many times. Sequenced: whole blood. The clonotype comes from an adult who was a healthcare worker with PCR-confirmed SARS-CoV-2 infection or an uninfected control (not recorded which). The genes are TRBV24-1 and TRBJ2-3; D possibly matches TRBD1 or TRBD2 (5 bases each). CDR3 region: CATSDLRNSPGRDTQYF. CDR3 DNA sequence: TGTGCCACCAGTGATTTGCGCAATTCGCCAGGGAGAGATACGCAGTATTTT.